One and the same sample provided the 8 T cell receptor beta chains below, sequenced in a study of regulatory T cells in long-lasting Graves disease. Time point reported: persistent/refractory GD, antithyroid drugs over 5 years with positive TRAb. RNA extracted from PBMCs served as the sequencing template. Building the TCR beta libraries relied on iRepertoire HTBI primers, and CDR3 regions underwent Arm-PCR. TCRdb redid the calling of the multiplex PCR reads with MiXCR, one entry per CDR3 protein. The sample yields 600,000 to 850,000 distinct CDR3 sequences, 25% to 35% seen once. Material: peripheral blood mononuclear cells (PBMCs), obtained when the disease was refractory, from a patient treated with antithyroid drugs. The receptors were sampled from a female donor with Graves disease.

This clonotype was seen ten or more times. The CDR3 is CASREQGARSYGYTF. As DNA, the CDR3 is TGTGCCAGCAGGGAACAGGGGGCGCGTTCCTATGGCTACACCTTC. The gene calls are TRBV6-1 and TRBJ1-2; 9 bases align to TRBD1. CDR1 and CDR2 from the germline V gene are MNHNS and SASEGT. The CDR3 is made up of 15 amino acids. V gave up 6 bases and J gave up 4 bases; unmatched junction bases: 9.

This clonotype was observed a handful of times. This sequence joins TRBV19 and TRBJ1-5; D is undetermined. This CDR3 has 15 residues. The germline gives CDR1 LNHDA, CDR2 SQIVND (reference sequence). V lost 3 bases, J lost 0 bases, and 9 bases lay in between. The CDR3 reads CASSIGQISNQPQHF. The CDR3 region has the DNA TGTGCCAGTAGTATCGGGCAAATTAGCAATCAGCCCCAGCATTTT.

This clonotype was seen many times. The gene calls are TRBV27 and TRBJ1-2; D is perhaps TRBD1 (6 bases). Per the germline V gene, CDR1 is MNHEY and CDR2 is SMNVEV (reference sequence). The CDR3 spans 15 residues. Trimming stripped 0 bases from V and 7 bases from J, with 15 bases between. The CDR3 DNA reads TGTGCCAGCAGTTTATCTTTCCCAGGGGCGGGTGGCTACACCTTC. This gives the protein CASSLSFPGAGGYTF.

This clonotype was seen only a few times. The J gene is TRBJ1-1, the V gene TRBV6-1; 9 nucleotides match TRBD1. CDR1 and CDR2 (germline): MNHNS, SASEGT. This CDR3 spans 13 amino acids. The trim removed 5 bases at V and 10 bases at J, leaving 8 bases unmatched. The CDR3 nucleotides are TGTGCCAGCAGTATTTCAGAGACAGGGGGAGCTTTCTTT. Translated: CASSISETGGAFF.

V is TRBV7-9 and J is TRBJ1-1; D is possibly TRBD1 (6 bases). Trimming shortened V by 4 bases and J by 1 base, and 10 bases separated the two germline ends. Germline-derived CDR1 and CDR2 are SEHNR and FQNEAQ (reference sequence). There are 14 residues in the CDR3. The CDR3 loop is CASSWTAKNTEAFF. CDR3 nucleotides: TGTGCCAGCAGCTGGACAGCGAAGAACACTGAAGCTTTCTTT.

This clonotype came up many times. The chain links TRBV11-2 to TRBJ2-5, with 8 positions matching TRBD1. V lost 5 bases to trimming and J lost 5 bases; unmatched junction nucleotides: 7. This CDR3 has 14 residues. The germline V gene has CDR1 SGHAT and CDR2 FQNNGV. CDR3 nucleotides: TGTGCCAGCAGCCCGTGGACAGGGTGGGAGACCCAGTACTTC. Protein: CASSPWTGWETQYF.

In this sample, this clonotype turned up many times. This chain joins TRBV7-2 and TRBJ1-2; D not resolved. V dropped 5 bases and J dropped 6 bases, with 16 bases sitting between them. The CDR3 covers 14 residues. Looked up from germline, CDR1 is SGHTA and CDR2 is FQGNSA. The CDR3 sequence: CASSINRQIDGYTF. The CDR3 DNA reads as TGTGCCAGCAGCATAAATCGGCAGATCGATGGCTACACCTTC.

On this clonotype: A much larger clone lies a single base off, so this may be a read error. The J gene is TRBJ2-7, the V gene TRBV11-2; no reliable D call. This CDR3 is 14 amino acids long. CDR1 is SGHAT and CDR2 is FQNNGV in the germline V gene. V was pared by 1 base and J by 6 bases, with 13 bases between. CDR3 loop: CASSLGVRSVEQYV. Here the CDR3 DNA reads TGTGCCAGCAGCTTAGGGGTGAGGTCCGTCGAGCAGTACGTC.